The 5 T cell receptor beta chains below were found in one sample sequenced in a study of blood T cell repertoires in COVID-19. Clones were sequenced by immunoSEQ multiplex PCR, and TCRdb holds only the in-frame ones, with some missing. Of some 400,000 clones in the sample, around 90% were seen once. Sequencing was done on a sample of peripheral blood. All receptors come from a man younger than 35 with active or convalescent COVID-19.

V and J are TRBV2 and TRBJ2-7; 10 nucleotides match TRBD2. CDR3 length equals 20 residues. V lost 0 bases to trimming and J lost 2 bases; unmatched junction nucleotides: 16. Germline V gene sequence: CDR1 SNHLY, CDR2 FYNNEI. The chain's CDR3 is CASSEALRRGRSGRAYEQYF. In DNA, the CDR3 is TGTGCCAGCAGTGAAGCGCTTCGCAGGGGGAGGAGCGGGAGGGCCTACGAGCAGTACTTC. The full variable domain, its missing parts supplied by reference TRBV2 and TRBJ2-7, is EPEVTQTPSHQVTQMGQEVILRCVPISNHLYFYWYRQILGQKVEFLVSFYNNEISEKSEIFDDQFSVERPDGSNFTLKIRSTKLEDSAMYFCASSEALRRGRSGRAYEQYFGPGTRLTVT.

The chain employs TRBV2 and TRBJ1-1; D perhaps matches TRBD1 (6 bases). Per the germline V gene, CDR1 is SNHLY and CDR2 is FYNNEI. Trimming took 7 bases from V and 3 from J, leaving 15 bases between them. The CDR3 has 14 amino acids. CDR3 sequence: CASMEGGAYTEAFF. CDR3 in DNA: TGTGCCAGCATGGAGGGGGGGGCATACACTGAAGCTTTCTTT.

The chain combines TRBV6-5 with TRBJ2-5, with 10 bases aligning to TRBD1. Germline CDR1 is MNHEY and CDR2 is SVGAGI. There are 15 residues in the CDR3. With V trimmed by 6 bases and J by 2 bases, 6 bases remained unmatched. The CDR3 sequence is CASSPPGQGQETQYF. CDR3 DNA sequence: TGTGCCAGCAGCCCACCGGGACAGGGGCAAGAGACCCAGTACTTC.

The chain couples TRBV5-1 to TRBJ2-5; maybe TRBD1 (5 bases). V was pared by 2 bases and J by 3 bases, with 8 bases between. From germline, CDR1 is SGHRS and CDR2 YFSETQ. The CDR3 spans 13 residues. CDR3 residues: CASSFQGEETQYF. The CDR3 coding sequence is TGCGCCAGCAGCTTCCAGGGCGAAGAGACCCAGTACTTC.

The chain uses TRBV14 and TRBJ2-7, with D possibly matching TRBD1 (5 bases). CDR1 is SGHDN, CDR2 FVKESK, per germline. V lost 1 base and J lost 5, with 12 bases in between. This CDR3 is 14 amino acids long. The CDR3 here is CASSQGAGLHEQYF. CDR3 in DNA: TGTGCCAGCAGCCAAGGGGCAGGGCTCCACGAGCAGTACTTC.